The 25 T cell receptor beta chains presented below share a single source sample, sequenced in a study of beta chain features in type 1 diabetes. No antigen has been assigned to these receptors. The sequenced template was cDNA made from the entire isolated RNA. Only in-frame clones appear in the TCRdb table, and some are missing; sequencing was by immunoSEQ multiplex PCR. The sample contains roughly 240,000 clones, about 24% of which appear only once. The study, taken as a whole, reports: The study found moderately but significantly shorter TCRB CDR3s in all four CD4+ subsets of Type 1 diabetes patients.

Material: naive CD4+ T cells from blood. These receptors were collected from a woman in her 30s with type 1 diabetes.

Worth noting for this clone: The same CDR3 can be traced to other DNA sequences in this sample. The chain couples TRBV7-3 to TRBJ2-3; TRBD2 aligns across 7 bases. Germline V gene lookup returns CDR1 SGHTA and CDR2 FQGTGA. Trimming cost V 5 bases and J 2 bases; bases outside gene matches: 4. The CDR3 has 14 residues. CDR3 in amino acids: CASSPRLATDTQYF. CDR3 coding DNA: TGTGCCAGCAGCCCAAGACTAGCCACAGATACGCAGTATTTT.

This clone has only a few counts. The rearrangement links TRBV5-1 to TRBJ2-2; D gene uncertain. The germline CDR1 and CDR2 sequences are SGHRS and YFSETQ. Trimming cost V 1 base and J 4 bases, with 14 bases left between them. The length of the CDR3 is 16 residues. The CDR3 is CASSLRDSSLTGELFF. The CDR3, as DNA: TGCGCCAGCAGCTTGCGCGACTCCTCTCTCACCGGGGAGCTGTTTTTT. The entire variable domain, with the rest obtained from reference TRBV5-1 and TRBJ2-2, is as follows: KAGVTQTPRYLIKTRGQQVTLSCSPISGHRSVSWYQQTPGQGLQFLFEYFSETQRNKGNFPGRFSGRQFSNSRSEMNVSTLELGDSALYLCASSLRDSSLTGELFFGEGSRLTVL.

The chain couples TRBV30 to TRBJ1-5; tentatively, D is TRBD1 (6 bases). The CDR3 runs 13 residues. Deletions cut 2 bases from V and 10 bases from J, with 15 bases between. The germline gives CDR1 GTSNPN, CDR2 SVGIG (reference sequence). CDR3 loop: CAWSIGRGSPQHF. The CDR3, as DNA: TGTGCCTGGAGTATTGGGAGGGGGTCCCCCCAGCATTTT.

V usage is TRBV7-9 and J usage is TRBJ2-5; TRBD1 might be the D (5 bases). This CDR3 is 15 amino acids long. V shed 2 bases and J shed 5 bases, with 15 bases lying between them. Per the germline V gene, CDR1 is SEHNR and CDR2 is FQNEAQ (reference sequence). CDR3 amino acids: CASSLQGRGYETQYF. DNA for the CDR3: TGTGCCAGCAGCTTACAGGGTCGTGGTTACGAGACCCAGTACTTC.

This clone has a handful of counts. CDR3 residues: CASSLSSNQPQHF. The CDR3 bases are TGTGCCAGCAGTCTGAGTTCCAATCAGCCCCAGCATTTT. The chain uses TRBV5-6 and TRBJ1-5, with D unclear. CDR1 is SGHDT and CDR2 is YYEEEE in the germline V gene. The V end was cut by 5 bases, the J end by 3 bases, with 9 bases between. This CDR3 is built from 13 residues.

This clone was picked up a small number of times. The CDR3 DNA sequence: TGTGCCATTAGGACTAGCGGGAGTCAGTCCTACGAGCAGTACTTC. Residues: CAIRTSGSQSYEQYF. The chain combines TRBV10-3 with TRBJ2-7; TRBD2 agrees at 13 bases. The CDR3 has 15 residues. J was trimmed by 1 base and V by 9 bases; bases with no gene match: 6. Germline lookup yields CDR1 ENHRY and CDR2 SYGVKD.

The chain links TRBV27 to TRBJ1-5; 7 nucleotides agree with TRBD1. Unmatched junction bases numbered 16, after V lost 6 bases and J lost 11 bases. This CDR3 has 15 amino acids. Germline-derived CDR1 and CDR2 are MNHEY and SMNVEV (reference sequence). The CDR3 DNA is TGTGCCAGCAGGGGATCGACAGGGAATTGGATGGCCCAGCATTTT. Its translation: CASRGSTGNWMAQHF.

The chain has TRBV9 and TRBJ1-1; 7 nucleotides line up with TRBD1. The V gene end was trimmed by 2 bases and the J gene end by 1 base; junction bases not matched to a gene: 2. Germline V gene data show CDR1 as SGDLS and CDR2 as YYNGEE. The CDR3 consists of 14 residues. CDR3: CASSVGQTNTEAFF. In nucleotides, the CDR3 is TGTGCCAGCAGCGTGGGACAGACGAACACTGAAGCTTTCTTT.

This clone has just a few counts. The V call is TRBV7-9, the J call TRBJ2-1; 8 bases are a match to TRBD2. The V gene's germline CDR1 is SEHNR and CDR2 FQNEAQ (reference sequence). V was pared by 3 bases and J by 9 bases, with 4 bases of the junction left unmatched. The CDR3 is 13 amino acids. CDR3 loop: CASSFQTSVEQFF. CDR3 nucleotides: TGTGCCAGCAGCTTCCAGACTAGCGTTGAGCAGTTCTTC.

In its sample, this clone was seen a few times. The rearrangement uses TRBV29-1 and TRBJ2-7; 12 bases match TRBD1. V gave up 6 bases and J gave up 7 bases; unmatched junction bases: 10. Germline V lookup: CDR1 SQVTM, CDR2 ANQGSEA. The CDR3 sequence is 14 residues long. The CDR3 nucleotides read TGCAGCGTGGAACAGGGACAGGGGGCTGGGGAGCAGTACTTC. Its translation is CSVEQGQGAGEQYF.

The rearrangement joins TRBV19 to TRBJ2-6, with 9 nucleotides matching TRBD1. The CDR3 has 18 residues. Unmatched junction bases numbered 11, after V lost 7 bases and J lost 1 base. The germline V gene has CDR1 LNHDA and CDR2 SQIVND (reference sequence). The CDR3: CASKHPGQGGSGANVLTF. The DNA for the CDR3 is TGTGCCAGTAAACACCCGGGACAGGGAGGGTCTGGGGCCAACGTCCTGACTTTC.

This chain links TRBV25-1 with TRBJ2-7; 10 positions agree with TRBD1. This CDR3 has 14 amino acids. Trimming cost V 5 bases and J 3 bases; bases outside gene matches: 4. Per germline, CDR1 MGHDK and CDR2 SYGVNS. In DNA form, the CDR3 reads TGTGCCAGCAGTTCATGGGACAGGGGCTACGAGCAGTACTTC. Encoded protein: CASSSWDRGYEQYF.

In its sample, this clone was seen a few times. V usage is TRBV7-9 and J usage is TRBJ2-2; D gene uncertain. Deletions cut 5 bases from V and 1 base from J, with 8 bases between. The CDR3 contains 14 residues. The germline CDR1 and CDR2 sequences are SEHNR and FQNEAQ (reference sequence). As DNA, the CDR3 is TGTGCCAGCAGCCCACAGAGGAACACCGGGGAGCTGTTTTTT. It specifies CASSPQRNTGELFF.

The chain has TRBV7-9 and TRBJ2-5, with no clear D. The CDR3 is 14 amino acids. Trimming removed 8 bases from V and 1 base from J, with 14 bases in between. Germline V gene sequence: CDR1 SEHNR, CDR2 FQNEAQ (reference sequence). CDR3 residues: CASHFGLSQETQYF. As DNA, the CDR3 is TGTGCCAGCCACTTCGGTTTATCCCAAGAGACCCAGTACTTC.

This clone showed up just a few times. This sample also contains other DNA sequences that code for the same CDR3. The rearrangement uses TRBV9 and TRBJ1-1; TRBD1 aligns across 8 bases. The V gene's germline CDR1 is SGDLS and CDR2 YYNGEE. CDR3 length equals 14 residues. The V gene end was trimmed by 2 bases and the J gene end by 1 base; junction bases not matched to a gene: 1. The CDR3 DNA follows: TGTGCCAGCAGCGTGACAGGGGCGAACACTGAAGCTTTCTTT. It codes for CASSVTGANTEAFF.

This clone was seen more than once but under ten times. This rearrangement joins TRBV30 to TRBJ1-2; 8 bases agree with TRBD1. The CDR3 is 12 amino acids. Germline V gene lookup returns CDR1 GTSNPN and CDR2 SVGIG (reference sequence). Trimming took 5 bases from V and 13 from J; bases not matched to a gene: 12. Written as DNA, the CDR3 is TGTGCCTGGGGTGAATCGCAGGGGGCCTTCACCTTC. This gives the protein CAWGESQGAFTF.

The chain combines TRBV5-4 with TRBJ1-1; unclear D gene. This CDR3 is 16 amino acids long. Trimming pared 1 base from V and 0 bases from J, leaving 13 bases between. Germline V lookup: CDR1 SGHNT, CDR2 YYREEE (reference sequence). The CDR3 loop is CASSLPRGAMNTEAFF. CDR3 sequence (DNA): TGTGCCAGCAGCTTGCCCCGGGGAGCTATGAACACTGAAGCTTTCTTT.

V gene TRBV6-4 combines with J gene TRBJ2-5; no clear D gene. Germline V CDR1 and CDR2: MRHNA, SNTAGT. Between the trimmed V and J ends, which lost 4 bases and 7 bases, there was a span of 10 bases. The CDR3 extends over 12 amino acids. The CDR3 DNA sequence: TGTGCCAGCAGTGCTCATTACGGGACCCAGTACTTC. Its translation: CASSAHYGTQYF.

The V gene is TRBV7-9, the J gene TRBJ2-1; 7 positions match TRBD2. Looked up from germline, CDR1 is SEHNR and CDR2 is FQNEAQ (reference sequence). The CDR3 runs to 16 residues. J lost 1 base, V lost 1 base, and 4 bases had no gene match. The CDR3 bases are TGTGCCAGCAGCTTAGGCGGGAGTTGGTCCTACAATGAGCAGTTCTTC. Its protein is CASSLGGSWSYNEQFF. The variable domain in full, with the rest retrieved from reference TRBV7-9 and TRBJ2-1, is DTGVSQNPRHKITKRGQNVTFRCDPISEHNRLYWYRQTLGQGPEFLTYFQNEAQLEKSRLLSDRFSAERPKGSFSTLEIQRTEQGDSAMYLCASSLGGSWSYNEQFFGPGTRLTVL.

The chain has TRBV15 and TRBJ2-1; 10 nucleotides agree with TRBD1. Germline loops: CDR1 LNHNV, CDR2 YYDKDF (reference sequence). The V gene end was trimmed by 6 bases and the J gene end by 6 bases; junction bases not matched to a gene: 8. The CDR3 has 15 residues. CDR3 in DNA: TGTGCCACCAGAGCCGGGACAGGGGCATCCAATGAGCAGTTCTTC. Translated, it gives CATRAGTGASNEQFF.

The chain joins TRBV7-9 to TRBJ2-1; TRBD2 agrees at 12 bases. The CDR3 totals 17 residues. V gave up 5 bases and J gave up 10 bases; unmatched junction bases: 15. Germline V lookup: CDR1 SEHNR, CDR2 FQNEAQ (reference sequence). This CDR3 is CASSLSFLAGGQREQFF. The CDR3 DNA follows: TGTGCCAGCAGCCTCTCCTTTCTAGCGGGAGGGCAACGAGAGCAGTTCTTC.

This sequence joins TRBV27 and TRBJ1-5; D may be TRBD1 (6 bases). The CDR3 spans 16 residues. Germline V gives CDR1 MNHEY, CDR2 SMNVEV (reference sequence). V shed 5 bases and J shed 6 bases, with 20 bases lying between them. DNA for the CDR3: TGTGCCAGCAGTCCAAGGCGGGGGGCCGGGACTCAGCCCCAGCATTTT. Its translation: CASSPRRGAGTQPQHF.

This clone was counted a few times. The CDR3 DNA reads as TGTGCCAGCAGCTTGAAAAAGGCAGGGGGCTTCGATGATGAAGCTTTCTTT. This translates into CASSLKKAGGFDDEAFF. The chain employs TRBV5-4 and TRBJ1-1, with 8 bases matching TRBD1. J was trimmed by 7 bases and V by 1 base; bases with no gene match: 15. There are 17 residues in the CDR3. Germline values: CDR1 SGHNT, CDR2 YYREEE (reference sequence).

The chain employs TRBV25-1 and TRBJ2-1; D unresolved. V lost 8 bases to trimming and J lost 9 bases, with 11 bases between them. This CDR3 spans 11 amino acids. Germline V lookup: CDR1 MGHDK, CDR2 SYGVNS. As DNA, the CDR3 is TGTGCCAGCGGGTGGGCTGCTGAGCAGTTCTTC. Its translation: CASGWAAEQFF.

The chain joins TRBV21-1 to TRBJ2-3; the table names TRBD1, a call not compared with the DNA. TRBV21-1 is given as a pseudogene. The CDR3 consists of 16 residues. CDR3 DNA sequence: TGTGCCAGCAGCAAAGCGGACAGGGTAAATGCTGATACGCAGTATTTT. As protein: CASSKADRVNADTQYF.